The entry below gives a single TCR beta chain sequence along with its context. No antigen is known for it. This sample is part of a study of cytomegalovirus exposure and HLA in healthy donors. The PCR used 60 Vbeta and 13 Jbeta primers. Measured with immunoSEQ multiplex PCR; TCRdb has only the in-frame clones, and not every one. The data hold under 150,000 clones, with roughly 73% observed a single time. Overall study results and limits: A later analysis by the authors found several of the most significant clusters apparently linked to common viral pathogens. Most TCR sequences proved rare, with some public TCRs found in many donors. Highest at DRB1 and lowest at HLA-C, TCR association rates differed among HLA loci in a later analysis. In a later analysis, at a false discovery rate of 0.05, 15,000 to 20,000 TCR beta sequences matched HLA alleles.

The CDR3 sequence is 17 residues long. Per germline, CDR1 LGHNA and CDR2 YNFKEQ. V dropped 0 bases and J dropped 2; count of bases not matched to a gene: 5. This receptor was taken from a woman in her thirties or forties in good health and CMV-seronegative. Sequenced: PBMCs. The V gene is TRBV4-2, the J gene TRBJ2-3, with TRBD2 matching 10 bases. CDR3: CASSQEPAGGPTDTQYF. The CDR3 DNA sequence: TGTGCCAGCAGCCAAGAACCAGCGGGGGGGCCCACAGATACGCAGTATTTT.